These 19 T cell receptor beta chains were sequenced from one sample in a study of cytomegalovirus exposure and HLA in healthy donors. The study ran its PCR with 60 Vbeta and 13 Jbeta primers. The data were produced by immunoSEQ multiplex PCR, yet TCRdb's version contains in-frame clones alone and is incomplete. The sample lists around 120,000 clones; nearly 80% were seen once. Sequenced: PBMCs. These TCRs come from a woman between 25 and 40 years old in good health and CMV-seropositive.

This clone was seen only once. The chain is built from TRBV4-1 and TRBJ1-2, with TRBD1 identical over 9 bases. Trimming at V came to 1 base and at J to 1 base, leaving 1 base not matched to a gene. Germline CDR1 MGHRA, CDR2 YSYEKL. This CDR3 is 15 amino acids long. CDR3 loop: CASSQADRGNYGYTF. CDR3 DNA sequence: TGCGCCAGCAGCCAAGCGGACAGGGGTAACTATGGCTACACCTTC.

This clone was observed a single time. The V call is TRBV10-3, the J call TRBJ2-2; 9 nucleotides agree with TRBD2. Germline values: CDR1 ENHRY, CDR2 SYGVKD. V dropped 4 bases and J dropped 6; count of bases not matched to a gene: 18. This CDR3 has 19 residues. CDR3 bases: TGTGCCATCAGTGTTCTCTTAGCGGGGGTCTCCCCGGGGGCCGGGGAGCTGTTTTTT. It is translated as CAISVLLAGVSPGAGELFF.

The chain joins TRBV9 to TRBJ2-6; D is undetermined. Germline assignment: CDR1 SGDLS and CDR2 YYNGEE. This CDR3 is built from 17 residues. Trimming took off 4 bases at V and 0 bases at J, with 14 bases between the two ends. The chain's CDR3 is CASSPGGLSSGANVLTF. The CDR3 DNA sequence: TGTGCCAGCAGCCCCGGCGGTTTAAGCTCTGGGGCCAACGTCCTGACTTTC.

The CDR3 nucleotides read TGCACCAGCAGCCAAGCCTTGGGGGGGCCCACAGATACGCAGTATTTT. Translating it yields CTSSQALGGPTDTQYF. This sequence joins TRBV1 and TRBJ2-3; TRBD2, the table's D call, lacks a check against the DNA. TRBV1 constitutes a pseudogene. The CDR3 consists of 16 residues.

The chain combines TRBV7-9 with TRBJ2-1, with 9 bases aligning to TRBD2. In germline, CDR1 is SEHNR, CDR2 FQNEAQ (reference sequence). This CDR3 is 14 amino acids long. With V trimmed by 11 bases and J by 7 bases, 12 bases remained unmatched. The CDR3 nucleotides are TGTGCCGCCGGGGGGACTAGCCGAATTAATGAGCAGTTCTTC. Translation: CAAGGTSRINEQFF.

This chain uses TRBV7-2 with TRBJ2-6, with D uncertain. The V gene's germline CDR1 is SGHTA and CDR2 FQGNSA. Trimming pared 0 bases from V and 3 bases from J, leaving 15 bases between. The CDR3 totals 18 residues. This chain's CDR3 is CASSLARSGRSGANVLTF. The CDR3 coding sequence is TGTGCCAGCAGCTTAGCGAGATCGGGTAGGAGTGGGGCCAACGTCCTGACTTTC.

This clone has more than one count but fewer than ten. The chain recombines TRBV29-1 with TRBJ2-1; TRBD1 might be the D (5 bases). The germline CDR1 and CDR2 sequences are SQVTM and ANQGSEA. This CDR3 spans 12 amino acids. Trimming took off 6 bases at V and 2 bases at J, with 8 bases between the two ends. For the CDR3, the DNA is TGCAGCGTATCGACAGCCTACAATGAGCAGTTCTTC. Its translation is CSVSTAYNEQFF.

The CDR3 spells CSVDRNEKLFF. In nucleotides, the CDR3 is TGCAGCGTTGACAGAAATGAAAAACTGTTTTTT. This rearrangement joins TRBV29-1 to TRBJ1-4, with D hard to call. The CDR3 loop spans 11 amino acids. Germline CDR1 reads SQVTM; CDR2 reads ANQGSEA. V lost 3 bases and J lost 5, with 4 bases in between.

V is TRBV19 and J is TRBJ2-2; D is undetermined. The V gene lost 5 bases and the J gene lost 1 base, with 11 bases spanning the gap. The CDR3 has 15 amino acids. Germline CDR1 LNHDA, CDR2 SQIVND (reference sequence). CDR3 in DNA: TGTGCCAGTAGTTTCCGACTGGGGAACACCGGGGAGCTGTTTTTT. It is translated as CASSFRLGNTGELFF.

This clone was found once. The J gene is TRBJ2-1, the V gene TRBV18; D might be TRBD1 (5 bases). V was cut by 4 bases and J by 9 bases, with 10 bases left in between. CDR1 KGHSH and CDR2 LQKENI come from the germline V gene. CDR3 size: 12 residues. CDR3 sequence: CASSLTGGEQFF. CDR3 nucleotides: TGTGCCAGCTCACTCACAGGCGGTGAGCAGTTCTTC.

The J gene is TRBJ2-5, the V gene TRBV7-9; D call uncertain. Germline V lookup: CDR1 SEHNR, CDR2 FQNEAQ (reference sequence). The V end was cut by 3 bases, the J end by 2 bases, with 4 bases between. The CDR3 consists of 12 residues. In DNA, the CDR3 is TGTGCCAGCAGCTTCTCGCAAGAGACCCAGTACTTC. It encodes CASSFSQETQYF.

The V call is TRBV7-8, the J call TRBJ1-1, with D uncertain. This CDR3 contains 15 residues. V lost 1 base, J lost 1 base, and 10 bases lay in between. Germline V gene sequence: CDR1 SGHVS, CDR2 FQNEAQ. CDR3 bases: TGTGCCAGCAGCTTAGGGGCGGGTTCGAACACTGAAGCTTTCTTT. Translating it yields CASSLGAGSNTEAFF.

The rearrangement joins TRBV2 to TRBJ2-7, with D tentatively TRBD2 (6 bases). Trimming removed 9 bases at V and 2 bases at J, with 14 bases between. The germline V gene encodes CDR1 SNHLY and CDR2 FYNNEI. This CDR3 has 13 residues. The CDR3 DNA is TGTGCCAGTGGGAGGCTACCAGCCTACGAGCAGTACTTC. Translating it yields CASGRLPAYEQYF.

The chain recombines TRBV2 with TRBJ2-5, with a possible D match to TRBD1 (5 bases). Germline assignment: CDR1 SNHLY and CDR2 FYNNEI. This CDR3 is 15 amino acids long. The V and J ends lost 4 bases and 5 bases respectively, with 17 bases between them. Here the CDR3 reads CASSAGRVGRETQYF. The CDR3 coding sequence is TGTGCCAGCAGTGCGGGCAGGGTGGGTAGGGAGACCCAGTACTTC.

J is TRBJ2-1 and V is TRBV7-8; unclear D gene. CDR3 length: 12 residues. Trimming left V 4 bases short and J 5 bases short, with 6 bases between. Germline CDR1 SGHVS, CDR2 FQNEAQ. The CDR3 protein is CASSYLNNEQFF. The CDR3 nucleotides read TGTGCCAGCAGCTACCTAAACAATGAGCAGTTCTTC.

The J gene is TRBJ1-6, the V gene TRBV2; weak D call: TRBD1 (6 bases). Trimming stripped 3 bases from V and 10 bases from J, with 19 bases between. CDR1 SNHLY and CDR2 FYNNEI come from the germline V gene. The CDR3 length is 16 residues. The CDR3 bases are TGTGCCAGCAGTGAGCGGGGCGGGGGCGCGAGGTCACCCCTCCACTTT. Protein: CASSERGGGARSPLHF.

This chain uses TRBV5-1 with TRBJ1-1; 9 nucleotides agree with TRBD1. CDR3 length: 14 residues. Per germline, CDR1 SGHRS and CDR2 YFSETQ. After removal of 4 bases from V and 3 bases from J, the junction contained 4 bases not matched to a gene. Here the CDR3 reads CASSTGTGHTEAFF. The CDR3 DNA reads as TGCGCCAGCAGCACAGGGACAGGGCACACTGAAGCTTTCTTT.

This chain links TRBV5-5 with TRBJ2-5; maybe TRBD2 (6 bases). The CDR3 is made up of 13 amino acids. CDR1 SGHKS and CDR2 YYEKEE come from the germline V gene (reference sequence). The ends were cut back, 4 bases at V and 7 bases at J, with 14 bases in the middle. CDR3 region: CASSISGGLTQYF. CDR3 nucleotide sequence: TGTGCCAGCAGCATCTCTGGGGGGTTGACCCAGTACTTC.

The DNA of the CDR3 is TGTGCCAGCAGCCCCAGCAGGGGGGTCACCGGGGAGCTGTTTTTT. It encodes CASSPSRGVTGELFF. The V gene is TRBV9, the J gene TRBJ2-2; tentatively, D is TRBD1 (7 bases). Looked up from germline, CDR1 is SGDLS and CDR2 is YYNGEE. V was clipped by 4 bases and J by 4 bases, with 14 bases between them. This CDR3 spans 15 amino acids.